This T cell receptor beta chain was captured in a study of response to subunit inactivated influenza vaccine. TCRdb re-analysed the RT-PCR reads in MiXCR, keeping a single row per CDR3 protein. The sample includes a few hundred thousand distinct CDR3 sequences, around 7.9% of them seen just once. Note on this clonotype: Its matching antigen is unknown.

Regarding the study as a whole: Seasonal influenza vaccination, on each occasion, was suggested by the authors to recruit few new T cells.

Per germline, CDR1 SNHLY and CDR2 FYNNEI. This CDR3 spans 15 amino acids. V lost 2 bases to trimming and J lost 5 bases; unmatched junction nucleotides: 2. The receptor comes from a man aged 50 to 75 who received an inactivated influenza vaccine. This material consisted of PBMCs from blood, taken 23 to 25 months after vaccination. The rearrangement uses TRBV2 and TRBJ2-2; 10 bases agree with TRBD2. As DNA, the CDR3 is TGTGCCAGCAGTGAAAGGGGACTAGCGACCGGGGAGCTGTTTTTT. Encoded protein: CASSERGLATGELFF.